This TCR beta chain was captured in a study of beta chain features in type 1 diabetes. With respect to this clone: Antigen: not known.

Whole-study results and caveats: In all four CD4+ subsets, TCRB CDR3 length was significantly, moderately reduced in type 1 diabetes. Individuals with type 1 diabetes displayed fewer insertions and more deletions at VDJ junctions. HLA influence on TCRB rearrangement stayed unresolved here. Sequencing from cDNA could over-represent high-TCR-expressing cells.

cDNA synthesis used the whole RNA isolate, giving expressed TCRB sequences. Assay used: immunoSEQ multiplex PCR; TCRdb lists only in-frame clones, some missing. The sample lists approximately 730,000 clones, about an eighth occurring once. The germline gives CDR1 GTSNPN, CDR2 SVGIG (reference sequence). The CDR3 covers 15 residues. With 4 bases removed from V and 6 bases from J, the gap between germline ends came to 22 bases. What was sequenced was naive CD4+ T cells from blood. The gene calls are TRBV30 and TRBJ2-7, with D hard to call. The TCR was taken from a man younger than 35 with type 1 diabetes. CDR3 coding DNA: TGTGCCTGGACCCCTTACAGCCAACTCCTCACCGAGCAGTACTTC. Residues: CAWTPYSQLLTEQYF.